This T cell receptor (beta chain) was sequenced during a study of T cells in Graves' hyperthyroidism and ophthalmopathy. RNA transcripts served as the template for amplifying TCR beta CDR3 regions. In the first-round RT-PCR of the TCR CDR3, the HTBI primer set was used. TCRdb recomputed calls from the multiplex PCR reads with MiXCR, one row per CDR3 protein. The sample consists of 450,000 to 650,000 distinct CDR3 sequences, around 20% of them appearing once. This clonotype was seen repeatedly, ten times or more. CDR1 is MNHNS and CDR2 is SASEGT in the germline V gene. Trimming pared 1 base from V and 8 bases from J, leaving 11 bases between. This CDR3 is 13 amino acids long.

The sequence was obtained from a man between 18 and 29 years old with Graves' hyperthyroidism. The sample taken for sequencing was blood. V is TRBV6-1 and J is TRBJ1-2; D possibly corresponds to TRBD1 (5 bases). The CDR3 DNA reads as TGTGCCAGCAGTGAAGGAGCAGGGAACGGCTACACCTTC. Translation: CASSEGAGNGYTF.